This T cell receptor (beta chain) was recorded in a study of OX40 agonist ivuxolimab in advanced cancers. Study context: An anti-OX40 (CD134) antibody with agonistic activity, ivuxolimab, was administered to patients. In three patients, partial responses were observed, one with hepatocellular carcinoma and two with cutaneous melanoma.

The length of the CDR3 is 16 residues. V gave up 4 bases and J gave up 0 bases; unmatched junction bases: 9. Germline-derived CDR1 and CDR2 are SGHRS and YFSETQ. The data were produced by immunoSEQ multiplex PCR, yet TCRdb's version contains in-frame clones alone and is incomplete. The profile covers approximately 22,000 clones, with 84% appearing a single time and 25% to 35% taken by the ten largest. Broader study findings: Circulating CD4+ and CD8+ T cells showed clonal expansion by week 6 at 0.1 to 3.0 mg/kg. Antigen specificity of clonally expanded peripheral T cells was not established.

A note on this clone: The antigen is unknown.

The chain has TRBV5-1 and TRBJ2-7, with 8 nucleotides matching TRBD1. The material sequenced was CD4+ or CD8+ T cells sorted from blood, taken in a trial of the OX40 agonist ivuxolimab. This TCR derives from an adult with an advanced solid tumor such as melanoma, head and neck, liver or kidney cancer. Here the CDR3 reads CASSHGTGVSSYEQYF. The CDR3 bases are TGCGCCAGCAGCCACGGGACAGGCGTAAGCTCCTACGAGCAGTACTTC. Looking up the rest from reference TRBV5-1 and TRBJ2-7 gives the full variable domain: KAGVTQTPRYLIKTRGQQVTLSCSPISGHRSVSWYQQTPGQGLQFLFEYFSETQRNKGNFPGRFSGRQFSNSRSEMNVSTLELGDSALYLCASSHGTGVSSYEQYFGPGTRLTVT.